The 23 T cell receptor beta chains reported below all come from one sample, sequenced in a study. One entry per CDR3 protein results from TCRdb running MiXCR on the 5' RACE reads. The sample contains tens of thousands of distinct CDR3 sequences, around 26% of which appear only once. Material: naive CD4+ T cells sorted from blood. The subset: naive CD4+ T cells, CD4+CD45RA+CD25-. The source is a female donor with breast cancer.

Only a few counts were recorded for this clonotype. J is TRBJ2-3 and V is TRBV5-6; tentatively, D is TRBD1 or TRBD2 (5 bases each). Trimming removed 3 bases at V and 1 base at J, with 15 bases between. Per germline, CDR1 SGHDT and CDR2 YYEEEE. The CDR3 runs 16 residues. CDR3 coding DNA: TGTGCCAGCAGCTCAACCGGGACGACCCGCACAGATACGCAGTATTTT. As protein: CASSSTGTTRTDTQYF.

In its sample, this clonotype was seen a few times. The gene calls are TRBV7-2 and TRBJ2-6, with D tentatively TRBD2 (7 bases). Between the trimmed V and J ends, which lost 6 bases and 0 bases, there was a span of 15 bases. CDR3 length equals 17 residues. The V gene's germline CDR1 is SGHTA and CDR2 FQGNSA. The CDR3 nucleotides read TGTGCCAGCAGGAGGGGGGGGCCCATCTCTGGGGCCAACGTCCTGACTTTC. Translation gives CASRRGGPISGANVLTF.

The chain carries TRBV6-1 and TRBJ2-1, with 7 bases aligning to TRBD2. The CDR3 covers 15 residues. Germline V CDR1 and CDR2: MNHNS, SASEGT. The V gene end was trimmed by 1 base and the J gene end by 0 bases; junction bases not matched to a gene: 0. DNA for the CDR3: TGTGCCAGCAGTGAAGGGGGGGGCTCCTACAATGAGCAGTTCTTC. It is translated as CASSEGGGSYNEQFF.

This clonotype came up a few times. This sequence joins TRBV5-6 and TRBJ1-5, with 11 bases aligning to TRBD1. The trim removed 3 bases at V and 6 bases at J, leaving 5 bases unmatched. Germline V lookup: CDR1 SGHDT, CDR2 YYEEEE. The CDR3 consists of 15 residues. The CDR3 region is CASSSGQGAGQPQHF. The CDR3 DNA reads as TGTGCCAGCAGCTCCGGACAGGGGGCGGGTCAGCCCCAGCATTTT.

CDR3 amino acids: CASSLQREGSYEQYF. The CDR3 region has the DNA TGTGCCAGCAGCTTACAGAGGGAGGGTAGTTACGAGCAGTACTTC. V is TRBV7-8 and J is TRBJ2-7, with 7 bases that match TRBD2. Trimming took 2 bases from V and 4 from J; bases not matched to a gene: 8. The CDR3 sequence is 15 residues long. Germline V gene data show CDR1 as SGHVS and CDR2 as FQNEAQ.

This clonotype has a handful of counts. This chain links TRBV10-1 with TRBJ2-2; D uncertain. Trimming shortened V by 7 bases and J by 2 bases, and 11 bases separated the two germline ends. Looked up from germline, CDR1 is WNHNN and CDR2 is SYGVQD (reference sequence). CDR3 length: 14 residues. The CDR3 reads CASKVSANTGELFF. CDR3 nucleotides: TGCGCCAGCAAGGTCAGCGCTAACACCGGGGAGCTGTTTTTT.

This sequence joins TRBV29-1 and TRBJ2-1; no firm D call. The CDR3 length is 12 residues. V lost 0 bases, J lost 3 bases, and 3 bases lay in between. Germline V gene lookup returns CDR1 SQVTM and CDR2 ANQGSEA. In DNA, the CDR3 is TGCAGCGTTGAAGAAATCTACAATGAGCAGTTCTTC. Translating it yields CSVEEIYNEQFF.

A remark on this clonotype: Here the CDR3 omits its conserved ending phenylalanine or tryptophan, so a read error is the likely source. The rearrangement links TRBV12-3 or TRBV12-4 to TRBJ2-3, with D possibly TRBD1 on 5 matching bases. CDR3 size: 17 residues. Deletions cut 7 bases from V and 0 bases from J, with 20 bases between. The CDR3 region is CASIPRVGAGSTDTQYL. The DNA of the CDR3 is TGTGCCAGCATTCCAAGGGTAGGGGCCGGAAGCACAGATACGCAGTATCTT.

The genes are TRBV7-2 and TRBJ2-1, with TRBD2 matching 8 bases. The J segment lost 4 bases and the V segment lost 6 bases, leaving 11 bases of the junction unmatched. Germline CDR1 and CDR2: SGHTA and FQGNSA. This CDR3 is 16 amino acids long. The DNA for the CDR3 is TGTGCCAGCAGAAAGGATTTAGCGGGGTCATACAATGAGCAGTTCTTC. Translating gives CASRKDLAGSYNEQFF.

The chain combines TRBV3-1 with TRBJ2-7; 13 bases agree with TRBD2. This CDR3 is 16 amino acids long. Germline V gives CDR1 LGHDT, CDR2 YNNKEL (reference sequence). V lost 2 bases and J lost 4; bases outside the gene matches: 5. CDR3 in amino acids: CASSQSPGLAGYEQYF. CDR3 coding DNA: TGTGCCAGCAGCCAAAGCCCGGGACTAGCGGGGTACGAGCAGTACTTC.

This chain links TRBV5-1 with TRBJ1-2, with D possibly TRBD1 on 6 matching bases. V was pared by 4 bases and J by 9 bases, with 16 bases between. Germline V gene data show CDR1 as SGHRS and CDR2 as YFSETQ. The CDR3 spans 13 residues. The CDR3 sequence is CASSEPNRESYTF. The DNA for the CDR3 is TGCGCCAGCAGCGAGCCGAACAGGGAAAGCTACACCTTC.

J is TRBJ2-7 and V is TRBV6-2 or TRBV6-3; D perhaps matches TRBD2 (6 bases). The CDR3 is 15 residues long. CDR1 and CDR2 from the germline V gene are MNHEY and SVGEGT. Trimming took 7 bases from V and 3 from J, leaving 19 bases between them. The CDR3 loop is CASKESGDPLYEQYF. As DNA, the CDR3 is TGTGCCAGCAAAGAATCGGGGGACCCACTCTACGAGCAGTACTTC.

The rearrangement links TRBV5-1 to TRBJ2-3, with 8 bases that match TRBD1. Germline assignment: CDR1 SGHRS and CDR2 YFSETQ. The CDR3 runs 15 residues. The V and J ends lost 5 bases and 9 bases, in that order; junction bases with no gene match: 14. The CDR3 here is CASRPNDRGGWTQYF. In nucleotides, the CDR3 is TGCGCCAGCAGGCCAAATGACAGGGGAGGTTGGACGCAGTATTTT.

The rearrangement uses TRBV5-1 and TRBJ2-2; 8 nucleotides line up with TRBD1. There are 15 residues in the CDR3. Germline V lookup: CDR1 SGHRS, CDR2 YFSETQ. Trimming cost V 2 bases and J 10 bases; bases outside gene matches: 10. In nucleotides, the CDR3 is TGCGCCAGCAGCTTTCCTAGACAGGGGCGGCCGGAGCTGTTTTTT. The encoded protein is CASSFPRQGRPELFF.

The genes are TRBV3-1 and TRBJ1-1; tentatively, D is TRBD1 (5 bases). V lost 5 bases and J lost 4, with 17 bases in between. Germline V gene sequence: CDR1 LGHDT, CDR2 YNNKEL (reference sequence). The CDR3 runs to 15 residues. The CDR3 DNA is TGTGCCAGCAGCGGACGTCTTGGGGGAAGCACTGAAGCTTTCTTT. Translating it yields CASSGRLGGSTEAFF.

The rearrangement links TRBV6-5 to TRBJ1-6; no definite D call. Germline CDR1 MNHEY, CDR2 SVGAGI. Trimming took 5 bases from V and 1 from J, leaving 9 bases between them. The CDR3 runs 15 residues. CDR3 nucleotide sequence: TGTGCCAGCAGTAGCGGGAGGTCCTATAATTCACCCCTCCACTTT. It yields the protein CASSSGRSYNSPLHF.

Of note for this clonotype: A read error may account for a junction end that differs from germline. The chain uses TRBV7-9 and TRBJ1-3; maybe TRBD1 (5 bases). This CDR3 is built from 15 residues. Germline assignment: CDR1 SEHNR and CDR2 FQNEAQ (reference sequence). As DNA, the CDR3 is TGTGCCGGCAGCTTACGAGGGGATACTGGAAACACCATATATTTT. It is translated as CAGSLRGDTGNTIYF.

V gene TRBV5-1 combines with J gene TRBJ1-2; a possible D gene is TRBD1 (5 bases). CDR1 and CDR2 from the germline V gene are SGHRS and YFSETQ. The CDR3 consists of 14 residues. V shed 0 bases and J shed 6 bases, with 12 bases lying between them. CDR3 sequence (DNA): TGCGCCAGCAGCTTGGATCAGGGAAGGGATGGCTACACCTTC. It is translated as CASSLDQGRDGYTF.

This chain links TRBV4-1 with TRBJ2-6; the D call may be TRBD1 or TRBD2 (6 bases each). Per the germline V gene, CDR1 is MGHRA and CDR2 is YSYEKL. The CDR3 extends over 17 amino acids. V shed 5 bases and J shed 0 bases, with 14 bases lying between them. The DNA for the CDR3 is TGCGCCAGCAGCTGGGACGAGGGGGGCTCTGGGGCCAACGTCCTGACTTTC. Residues: CASSWDEGGSGANVLTF.

Of note for this clonotype: Mismatch with germline at one junction end may stem from a read error. V usage is TRBV11-3 and J usage is TRBJ2-6, with D perhaps matching TRBD1 (6 bases). The CDR3 length is 16 residues. CDR1 is SGHNT and CDR2 is YENEEA in the germline V gene. The CDR3 DNA follows: TGTGCCAGCGGCTTAGGGCAGGGACAAGGGGCCAACGTCCTGACTTTC. Protein sequence: CASGLGQGQGANVLTF.

By share, this clonotype counts as medium-sized. This chain connects TRBV25-1 to TRBJ2-3; the D gene is possibly TRBD1 (8 bases). CDR3 length: 15 residues. V lost 3 bases to trimming and J lost 6 bases, with 16 bases between them. CDR1 is MGHDK and CDR2 is SYGVNS in the germline V gene. As DNA, the CDR3 is TGTGCCAGCAGTGACCCGACAGGGGAGGGGGATACGCAGTATTTT. Residues: CASSDPTGEGDTQYF.

This clonotype turned up a few times. This chain links TRBV5-1 with TRBJ2-7; D perhaps matches TRBD1 (6 bases). The germline V gene encodes CDR1 SGHRS and CDR2 YFSETQ. This CDR3 is 14 amino acids long. The V gene lost 5 bases and the J gene lost 0 bases, with 12 bases spanning the gap. The CDR3 bases are TGCGCCAGCAGGGGAACAGGGCTCTCCTACGAGCAGTACTTC. It is translated as CASRGTGLSYEQYF.

Turning to this clonotype: Mismatch with germline at one junction end may stem from a read error. The chain employs TRBV28 and TRBJ2-7; 9 nucleotides align to TRBD1. The CDR3 has 12 residues. Germline loops: CDR1 MDHEN, CDR2 SYDVKM. The CDR3 reads CTSNDRGEGQYF. The CDR3 nucleotides are TGTACCAGCAACGACAGGGGGGAAGGGCAGTACTTC.